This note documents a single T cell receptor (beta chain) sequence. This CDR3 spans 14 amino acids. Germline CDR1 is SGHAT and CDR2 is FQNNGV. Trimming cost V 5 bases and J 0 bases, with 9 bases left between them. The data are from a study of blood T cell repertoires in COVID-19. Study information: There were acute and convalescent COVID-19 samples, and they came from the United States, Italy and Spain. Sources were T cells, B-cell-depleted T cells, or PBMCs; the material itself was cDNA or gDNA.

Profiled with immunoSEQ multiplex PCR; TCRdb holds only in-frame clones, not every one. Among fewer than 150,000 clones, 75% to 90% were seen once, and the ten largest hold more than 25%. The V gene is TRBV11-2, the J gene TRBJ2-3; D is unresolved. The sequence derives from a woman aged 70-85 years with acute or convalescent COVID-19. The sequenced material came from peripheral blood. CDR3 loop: CASSRSRSTDTQYF. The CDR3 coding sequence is TGTGCCAGCAGCCGGTCCCGGAGCACAGATACGCAGTATTTT.